These 6 T cell receptor beta chains came from one sample sequenced in a study of patients and donors after allogeneic stem cell transplantation. TCRdb re-analysed the RT-PCR reads in MiXCR, keeping a single row per CDR3 protein. This table has approximately 410,000 distinct CDR3 sequences, 15% to 20% appearing once. The specimen was blood, either unsorted or a sorted T cell fraction (not recorded which). All receptors come from a human donor who was either an allogeneic HSCT recipient or a stem cell or donor lymphocyte infusion donor (not recorded which). It is not recorded whose cells these are; they may come from a transplant donor.

In this sample, this clonotype turned up a few times. The rearrangement links TRBV5-1 to TRBJ1-3, with a weak D call TRBD1 (6 bases). The length of the CDR3 is 15 residues. Germline V lookup: CDR1 SGHRS, CDR2 YFSETQ. The V gene lost 2 bases and the J gene lost 0 bases, with 9 bases spanning the gap. DNA for the CDR3: TGCGCCAGCAGCTTAGACAGGCACTCTGGAAACACCATATATTTT. Protein sequence: CASSLDRHSGNTIYF.

This clonotype was seen a few times. The J gene is TRBJ1-6, the V gene TRBV12-3 or TRBV12-4; unclear D gene. Trimming shortened V by 4 bases and J by 10 bases, and 11 bases separated the two germline ends. This CDR3 is 13 amino acids long. This CDR3 reads CASSSGGASPLHF. DNA of the CDR3: TGTGCCAGCAGTTCCGGAGGAGCATCACCCCTCCACTTT.

This clonotype was recorded a few times. The chain carries TRBV5-6 and TRBJ1-1; the match to TRBD1 covers 10 bases. J gave up 3 bases and V 3 bases, and 8 bases lay outside the gene matches. The length of the CDR3 is 16 residues. The germline CDR1 and CDR2 sequences are SGHDT and YYEEEE. As DNA, the CDR3 is TGTGCCAGCAGCTCCCCTCGGACAGGGGGTTACACTGAAGCTTTCTTT. Residues: CASSSPRTGGYTEAFF. Variable domain in full (rest from reference TRBV5-6 and TRBJ1-1): DAGVTQSPTHLIKTRGQQVTLRCSPKSGHDTVSWYQQALGQGPQFIFQYYEEEERQRGNFPDRFSGHQFPNYSSELNVNALLLGDSALYLCASSSPRTGGYTEAFFGQGTRLTVV.

The chain has TRBV5-1 and TRBJ2-1, with TRBD2 matching 10 bases. CDR1 and CDR2 from the germline V gene are SGHRS and YFSETQ. CDR3 length: 15 residues. J was trimmed by 3 bases and V by 4 bases; bases with no gene match: 4. The CDR3 nucleotides read TGCGCCAGCAGCCTAGCGGGAGTTGACTACAATGAGCAGTTCTTC. It translates to CASSLAGVDYNEQFF.

The chain employs TRBV9 and TRBJ2-3; the D call may be TRBD1 or TRBD2 (6 bases each). Germline V gives CDR1 SGDLS, CDR2 YYNGEE. V was clipped by 0 bases and J by 3 bases, with 14 bases between them. CDR3 length: 16 amino acids. The CDR3 DNA follows: TGTGCCAGCAGCGTAGCTGGGGGGCTAGCGACAGATACGCAGTATTTT. This codes for CASSVAGGLATDTQYF.

This clonotype was recorded at least ten times. This chain connects TRBV5-1 to TRBJ2-3; the match to TRBD2 covers 8 bases. The CDR3 length is 17 residues. J lost 5 bases, V lost 1 base, and 12 bases had no gene match. The germline CDR1 and CDR2 sequences are SGHRS and YFSETQ. Written as DNA, the CDR3 is TGCGCCAGCAGCTTGAGGAGCGGGGGCAGTTTGGGAGATACGCAGTATTTT. It codes for CASSLRSGGSLGDTQYF. The complete variable domain, with remaining parts taken from reference TRBV5-1 and TRBJ2-3, reads KAGVTQTPRYLIKTRGQQVTLSCSPISGHRSVSWYQQTPGQGLQFLFEYFSETQRNKGNFPGRFSGRQFSNSRSEMNVSTLELGDSALYLCASSLRSGGSLGDTQYFGPGTRLTVL.